This note documents a single T cell receptor (beta chain) sequence. This record belongs to a study of blood T cell repertoires in COVID-19. Study overall: Samples representing acute and convalescent COVID-19 were sourced from the United States, Italy and Spain.

The method was immunoSEQ multiplex PCR; TCRdb's version includes in-frame clones alone and lacks a portion of them. The table records about 330,000 clones, about 90% of them present only once. Donors were grouped by their self-reported clinical history. This receptor was obtained from a young man who had recovered from COVID-19. Sequencing was done on a sample of PBMCs or T cells enriched from blood (not recorded which).

The CDR3 loop is CASSLVSGGHEQYF. The CDR3 DNA reads as TGTGCCAGCAGTTTGGTTAGCGGGGGTCACGAGCAGTACTTC. This chain uses TRBV27 with TRBJ2-7, with 9 positions matching TRBD2. Germline V gene data show CDR1 as MNHEY and CDR2 as SMNVEV (reference sequence). Germline trimming cut 3 bases from V and 5 bases from J; bases unmatched to any gene: 5. The CDR3 is made up of 14 amino acids.